This passage covers 15 T cell receptor beta chains from one sample sequenced in a study of blood T cells in healthy people across ages. A second about 7 to 12 cycle PCR used barcoded and J-beta primers. TCRdb re-called the 5' RACE reads through MiXCR, storing one row per CDR3 protein. The sample carries around 1.5 million distinct CDR3 sequences, approximately 63% recorded once. The sample taken for sequencing was blood. Every receptor here comes from a man aged 18 to 29 in good health.

J is TRBJ2-3 and V is TRBV20-1; D is unresolved. Per germline, CDR1 DFQATT and CDR2 SNEGSKA (reference sequence). CDR3 length equals 13 residues. Trimming removed 3 bases at V and 8 bases at J, with 15 bases between. CDR3 residues: CSARSALTATQYF. CDR3 DNA: TGCAGTGCTAGGTCGGCCTTAACCGCTACGCAGTATTTT.

The chain combines TRBV6-5 with TRBJ2-7, with 9 bases lining up with TRBD1. Germline trimming cut 0 bases from V and 9 bases from J; bases unmatched to any gene: 9. Germline lookup yields CDR1 MNHEY and CDR2 SVGAGI. The CDR3 has 15 residues. CDR3: CASSYSEGTGYPQYF. As DNA, the CDR3 is TGTGCCAGCAGTTACTCGGAGGGGACAGGGTATCCGCAGTACTTC.

The V call is TRBV28, the J call TRBJ2-1; D gene ambiguous. Per the germline V gene, CDR1 is MDHEN and CDR2 is SYDVKM. CDR3 size: 14 residues. V was shortened by 8 bases and J by 7 bases, with 18 bases between the two germline ends. Here the CDR3 reads CASQFQSGKNEQFF. As DNA, the CDR3 is TGTGCCAGCCAATTTCAATCGGGCAAGAATGAGCAGTTCTTC.

The chain's CDR3 is CASSHCASGITDTQYF. In nucleotides, the CDR3 is TGTGCCAGCAGCCATTGTGCTAGCGGAATCACAGATACGCAGTATTTT. The gene calls are TRBV6-5 and TRBJ2-3; 7 nucleotides align to TRBD2. The V gene's germline CDR1 is MNHEY and CDR2 SVGAGI. The CDR3 totals 16 residues. The V and J ends lost 6 bases and 2 bases, in that order; junction bases with no gene match: 11.

There are a few counts of this clonotype. The chain has TRBV4-1 and TRBJ2-5, with TRBD2 matching 11 bases. CDR1 and CDR2 from the germline V gene are MGHRA and YSYEKL. The junction had 12 bases not matched to a gene; V was cut back by 2 bases and J by 1 base. CDR3 length: 19 amino acids. The CDR3 reads CASSQIVAGGSSAQETQYF. Here the CDR3 DNA reads TGCGCCAGCAGCCAAATCGTAGCGGGAGGGTCATCGGCCCAAGAGACCCAGTACTTC.

V and J are TRBV9 and TRBJ2-7; the match to TRBD2 covers 8 bases. The CDR3 has 15 residues. The V gene's germline CDR1 is SGDLS and CDR2 YYNGEE. Trimming took 0 bases from V and 2 from J; bases not matched to a gene: 4. The CDR3 nucleotides read TGTGCCAGCAGCGTAGAAGCGGGAGATCCCTACGAGCAGTACTTC. Residues: CASSVEAGDPYEQYF.

The chain couples TRBV11-3 to TRBJ2-6, with D uncertain. This CDR3 comprises 14 residues. CDR1 SGHNT and CDR2 YENEEA come from the germline V gene. Trimming took off 8 bases at V and 0 bases at J, with 8 bases between the two ends. The CDR3 protein is CASSSFSGANVLTF. As DNA, the CDR3 is TGTGCCAGCTCTAGTTTCTCTGGGGCCAACGTCCTGACTTTC. Using reference TRBV11-3 and TRBJ2-6 for the parts outside the CDR3, the full variable domain is EAGVVQSPRYKIIEKKQPVAFWCNPISGHNTLYWYLQNLGQGPELLIRYENEEAVDDSQLPKDRFSAERLKGVDSTLKIQPAELGDSAVYLCASSSFSGANVLTFGAGSRLTVL.

In regard to this clonotype: At one end, the junction sequence differs from germline, possibly due to a read error. This rearrangement joins TRBV7-2 to TRBJ2-4; possibly TRBD2 for D (6 bases). The end of the DNA fits TRBJ2-5 better, so the J call may be wrong. This CDR3 contains 20 residues. Germline-derived CDR1 and CDR2 are SGHTA and FQGNSA. The CDR3 reads CACSFGFSGSRPSLQETQYF. The CDR3 DNA follows: TGTGCCTGCAGCTTCGGCTTTAGCGGCTCCCGACCCAGTCTTCAAGAGACCCAGTACTTC.

The chain uses TRBV7-2 and TRBJ1-2; TRBD1 might be the D (6 bases). Per the germline V gene, CDR1 is SGHTA and CDR2 is FQGNSA. The CDR3 runs to 17 residues. V lost 1 base and J lost 7, with 22 bases in between. In DNA form, the CDR3 reads TGTGCCAGCAGCTTAGTAGAGGAGGGGGTCGGGGTGTCTGGCTACACCTTC. This encodes CASSLVEEGVGVSGYTF. Combining the CDR3 with reference TRBV7-2 and TRBJ1-2 gives the whole variable domain GAGVSQSPSNKVTEKGKDVELRCDPISGHTALYWYRQSLGQGLEFLIYFQGNSAPDKSGLPSDRFSAERTGGSVSTLTIQRTQQEDSAVYLCASSLVEEGVGVSGYTFGSGTRLTVV.

The chain links TRBV29-1 to TRBJ2-1; no clear D. V was clipped by 2 bases and J by 0 bases, with 11 bases between them. CDR1 is SQVTM and CDR2 is ANQGSEA in the germline V gene. The CDR3 contains 15 residues. Written as DNA, the CDR3 is TGCAGCGTTGAACTCCGGACCAGCTCCTACAATGAGCAGTTCTTC. Translated: CSVELRTSSYNEQFF.

The CDR3 DNA is TGTGCCAGCAGTGAAACGGGGAGGGGGCGCGGCTACACCTTC. Its protein product is CASSETGRGRGYTF. The V and J genes are TRBV6-1 and TRBJ1-2; 7 bases are shared with TRBD1. CDR3 size: 14 residues. Germline lookup yields CDR1 MNHNS and CDR2 SASEGT. With V trimmed by 2 bases and J by 8 bases, 8 bases remained unmatched.

The chain carries TRBV11-2 and TRBJ2-1, with D possibly being TRBD1 (5 bases). Trimming cost V 3 bases and J 9 bases, with 12 bases left between them. Germline V gene sequence: CDR1 SGHAT, CDR2 FQNNGV. The CDR3 runs to 13 residues. The DNA of the CDR3 is TGTGCCAGCAGCTTTGGGGCCTCCGTTGAGCAGTTCTTC. It specifies CASSFGASVEQFF.

This chain uses TRBV30 with TRBJ2-7; D remains unclear. The germline V gene encodes CDR1 GTSNPN and CDR2 SVGIG (reference sequence). The length of the CDR3 is 11 residues. Deletions cut 2 bases from V and 12 bases from J, with 14 bases between. CDR3 region: CAWSHQYALYF. Here the CDR3 DNA reads TGTGCCTGGAGTCACCAGTACGCGCTGTACTTC.

In this sample, this clonotype turned up a few times. V and J are TRBV5-1 and TRBJ2-3, with 9 bases that match TRBD2. The junction had 8 bases not matched to a gene; V was cut back by 4 bases and J by 2 bases. Germline loops: CDR1 SGHRS, CDR2 YFSETQ. CDR3 length equals 16 residues. The CDR3 nucleotides read TGCGCCAGCAGCCCGGGACTAGCCACCCTCACAGATACGCAGTATTTT. Residues: CASSPGLATLTDTQYF.

The J gene is TRBJ2-5, the V gene TRBV10-2; perhaps TRBD2 as D (6 bases). The better agreement between TRBJ2-7 and the DNA end casts doubt on the J call. Germline V lookup: CDR1 WSHSY, CDR2 SAAADI. This CDR3 contains 14 residues. The CDR3 here is CASSGRGGLYEQYF. DNA for the CDR3: TGCGCCAGCAGTGGCCGAGGCGGACTATACGAGCAGTACTTC.